Described below is a single TCR beta chain sequence and its context. Its antigen is unidentified. This sample is part of a study of T cell responses to AZD1222 COVID-19 vaccine. Regarding the study as a whole: Spike-wide vaccine-associated CD4 TCRs dominated at 160-218 and 743-854. Seropositivity was recorded at baseline in only a handful of AZD1222 recipients.

Data came from immunoSEQ multiplex PCR; TCRdb stores just in-frame clones and leaves some out. The sample yields more than 150,000 clones, about 92% seen once. The sequence was obtained from an adult in good health. Sequenced here: peripheral blood, sampled on day 0 of AZD1222 vaccination.

The CDR3 region is CASSLFSGSTGELFF. For the CDR3, the DNA is TGCGCCAGCAGCTTGTTTAGCGGGAGCACCGGGGAGCTGTTTTTT. The rearrangement links TRBV5-1 to TRBJ2-2, with TRBD2 identical over 9 bases. V shed 1 base, J shed 4 bases, and the junction held 2 bases outside the gene matches. The CDR3 loop spans 15 amino acids. The germline V gene has CDR1 SGHRS and CDR2 YFSETQ. Full variable domain (rest looked up from reference TRBV5-1 and TRBJ2-2): KAGVTQTPRYLIKTRGQQVTLSCSPISGHRSVSWYQQTPGQGLQFLFEYFSETQRNKGNFPGRFSGRQFSNSRSEMNVSTLELGDSALYLCASSLFSGSTGELFFGEGSRLTVL.